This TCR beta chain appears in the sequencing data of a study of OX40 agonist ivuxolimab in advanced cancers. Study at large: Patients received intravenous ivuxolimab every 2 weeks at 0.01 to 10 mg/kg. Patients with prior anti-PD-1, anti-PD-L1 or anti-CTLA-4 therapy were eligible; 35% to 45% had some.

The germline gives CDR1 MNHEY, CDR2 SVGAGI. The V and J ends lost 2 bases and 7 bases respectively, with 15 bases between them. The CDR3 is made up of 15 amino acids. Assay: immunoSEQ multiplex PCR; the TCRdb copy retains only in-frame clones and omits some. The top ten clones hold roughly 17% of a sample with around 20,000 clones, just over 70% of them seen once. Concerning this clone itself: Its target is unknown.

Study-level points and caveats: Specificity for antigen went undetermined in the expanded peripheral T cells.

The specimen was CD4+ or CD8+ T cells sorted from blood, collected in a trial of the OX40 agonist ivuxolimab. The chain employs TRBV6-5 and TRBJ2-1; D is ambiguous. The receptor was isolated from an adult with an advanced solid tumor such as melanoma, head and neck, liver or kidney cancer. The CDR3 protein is CASSYDGPMGNEQFF. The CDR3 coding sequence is TGTGCCAGCAGTTACGACGGCCCAATGGGGAATGAGCAGTTCTTC.